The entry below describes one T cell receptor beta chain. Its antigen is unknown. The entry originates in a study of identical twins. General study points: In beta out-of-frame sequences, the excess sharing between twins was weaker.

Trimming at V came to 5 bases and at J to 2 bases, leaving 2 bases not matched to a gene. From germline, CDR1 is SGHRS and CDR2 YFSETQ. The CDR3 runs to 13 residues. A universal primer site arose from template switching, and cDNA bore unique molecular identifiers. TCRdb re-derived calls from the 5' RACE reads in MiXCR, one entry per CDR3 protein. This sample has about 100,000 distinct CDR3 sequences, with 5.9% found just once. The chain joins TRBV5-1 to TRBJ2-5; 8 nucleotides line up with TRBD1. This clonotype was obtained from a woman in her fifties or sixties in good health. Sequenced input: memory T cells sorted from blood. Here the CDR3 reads CASRTGAQETQYF. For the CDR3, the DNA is TGCGCCAGCAGGACAGGGGCGCAAGAGACCCAGTACTTC.